The T cell receptor beta chain described here comes from a study of T cell repertoires in cytomegalovirus infection. TCRdb independently ran MiXCR on the reads; one entry per CDR3 protein. The table records around 450,000 distinct CDR3 sequences, roughly a third of them present only once. A remark on this clonotype: Its ends do not fully match the called genes, so a read error is possible.

Germline V gene data show CDR1 as MNHEY and CDR2 as SVGAGI. CDR3 size: 13 residues. The sequence was collected from a human donor in good health (CMV status not recorded). Some clones in this sample may be carry-over from other donors' samples. The rearrangement joins TRBV6-5 to TRBJ1-2; 8 nucleotides match TRBD1. What was sequenced was PBMCs. The CDR3 loop is CASSTGGNYVYTF. The CDR3 nucleotides read TGTGCCAGCAGTACAGGGGGGAACTATGTCTACACCTTC.